What follows are 10 T cell receptor beta chains derived from one specimen sequenced in a study of naive and memory T cell subsets. Both TRBC1 and TRBC2 were covered by a beta constant-region primer of two equimolar oligonucleotides. From the UMI-ligation and nested PCR reads, TCRdb called clonotypes with MiXCR, one entry per CDR3 protein. The sample lists around 90,000 distinct CDR3 sequences, approximately 6.5% seen once, with 1.5% to 2% in the top ten. The source material was central memory CD4+ T cells from blood. These receptor sequences come from a human donor in good health.

This chain links TRBV7-9 with TRBJ2-7; 7 positions agree with TRBD1. Germline V gene lookup returns CDR1 SEHNR and CDR2 FQNEAQ (reference sequence). J lost 10 bases, V lost 1 base, and 10 bases had no gene match. The CDR3 is made up of 14 amino acids. CDR3 DNA: TGTGCCAGCAGCTTAGGTGGGACAGCCGGCTCCCAGTACTTC. Its translation is CASSLGGTAGSQYF.

DNA for the CDR3: TGTGCCAGCAGCCACGCTTCTGGCAGGGTCGGGCAGTTCTTC. It is translated as CASSHASGRVGQFF. V usage is TRBV7-2 and J usage is TRBJ2-1; D is possibly TRBD1 (5 bases). V was cut by 5 bases and J by 12 bases, with 20 bases left in between. This CDR3 comprises 14 residues. The germline gives CDR1 SGHTA, CDR2 FQGNSA.

This clonotype was counted many times. V is TRBV7-9 and J is TRBJ2-1; D call uncertain. The length of the CDR3 is 17 residues. V dropped 0 bases and J dropped 1 base, with 13 bases sitting between them. Germline CDR1 is SEHNR and CDR2 is FQNEAQ (reference sequence). CDR3 loop: CASSLASVAASYNEQFF. The DNA for the CDR3 is TGTGCCAGCAGCTTAGCTTCCGTCGCGGCGTCCTACAATGAGCAGTTCTTC.

This clonotype has a count of ten or more. The J gene is TRBJ1-5, the V gene TRBV6-1; no reliable D call. V lost 2 bases and J lost 4, with 18 bases in between. The CDR3 is made up of 17 amino acids. Germline V CDR1 and CDR2: MNHNS, SASEGT. The CDR3 DNA reads as TGTGCCAGCAGTGAAAGGGCTATTCTCGGTTTTAATCAGCCCCAGCATTTT. Translated: CASSERAILGFNQPQHF.

In this sample, this clonotype turned up many times. The DNA for the CDR3 is TGTGCCTGGAGTCTCACAGACTATCAGCCCCAGCATTTT. This sequence encodes CAWSLTDYQPQHF. The gene calls are TRBV30 and TRBJ1-5; D is ambiguous. The germline CDR1 and CDR2 sequences are GTSNPN and SVGIG (reference sequence). There are 13 residues in the CDR3. The germline V and J ends were trimmed by 2 bases and 5 bases, with 10 bases remaining between them. The complete variable domain, with remaining parts taken from reference TRBV30 and TRBJ1-5, reads SQTIHQWPATLVQPVGSPLSLECTVEGTSNPNLYWYRQAAGRGLQLLFYSVGIGQISSEVPQNLSASRPQDRQFILSSKKLLLSDSGFYLCAWSLTDYQPQHFGDGTRLSIL.

This clonotype was seen ten or more times. This sequence joins TRBV12-3 or TRBV12-4 and TRBJ1-5; 8 positions match TRBD1. V shed 5 bases and J 7 bases; nucleotides not matched to a gene: 7. This CDR3 has 14 amino acids. DNA for the CDR3: TGTGCCAGCAGTACTGGGGGACAGGCCCAGCCCCAGCATTTT. Amino acids: CASSTGGQAQPQHF.

This clonotype showed up many times. This chain uses TRBV28 with TRBJ1-2; D is unclear. Germline-derived CDR1 and CDR2 are MDHEN and SYDVKM. Trimming stripped 6 bases from V and 3 bases from J, with 11 bases between. The CDR3 extends over 13 amino acids. The chain's CDR3 is CASSWKFYYGYTF. The CDR3 nucleotides are TGTGCCAGCAGCTGGAAGTTTTACTATGGCTACACCTTC.

This chain connects TRBV30 to TRBJ1-5; D unresolved. Trimming pared 2 bases from V and 2 bases from J, leaving 7 bases between. Germline V CDR1 and CDR2: GTSNPN, SVGIG (reference sequence). This CDR3 contains 13 residues. The CDR3 here is CAWSRFGNQPQHF. The CDR3 region has the DNA TGTGCCTGGAGTAGGTTCGGCAATCAGCCCCAGCATTTT.

This chain joins TRBV30 and TRBJ1-2; D remains ambiguous. V was clipped by 0 bases and J by 9 bases, with 20 bases between them. Germline lookup yields CDR1 GTSNPN and CDR2 SVGIG (reference sequence). This CDR3 contains 15 residues. The CDR3 coding sequence is TGTGCCTGGAGTGTACGGGGAAGTGGGCTATTTAGCTACACCTTC. Translation: CAWSVRGSGLFSYTF.

This clonotype has more than one count but fewer than ten. The chain links TRBV18 to TRBJ2-3; D not certain. Trimming left V 4 bases short and J 3 bases short, with 11 bases between. The CDR3 covers 14 residues. Per germline, CDR1 KGHSH and CDR2 LQKENI. The CDR3 spells CASSQQTETDTQYF. Here the CDR3 DNA reads TGTGCCAGCTCACAGCAAACGGAGACAGATACGCAGTATTTT.